The rows below give T cell receptor beta chains drawn from one sample of a study of blood T cell repertoires in COVID-19. Sequenced by immunoSEQ multiplex PCR; TCRdb stores in-frame clones only, minus some. The data show roughly 200,000 clones, 88% seen once. Sequenced input: peripheral blood. The receptor source for this set is a woman aged 30 to 39 with acute or convalescent COVID-19. The CDR3 runs from the conserved cysteine through the conserved F or W. D genes are given only for firm matches.

V gene: TRBV28; J gene: TRBJ2-7; D gene: TRBD1; CDR3 length: 15; CDR3 DNA: TGTGCCAGCAGGTCGACCGGGACAGGGACCTACGAGCAGTACTTC; CDR3 protein: CASRSTGTGTYEQYF
V gene: TRBV27; J gene: TRBJ2-1; D gene: NA; CDR3 length: 13; CDR3 DNA: TGTGCCAGCAAGGGACTTTTAGACAATGAGCAGTTCTTC; CDR3 protein: CASKGLLDNEQFF
V gene: TRBV28; J gene: TRBJ2-7; D gene: NA; CDR3 length: 13; CDR3 DNA: TGTGCCAGCAGGCGGGCAGCTTCCTACGAGCAGTACTTC; CDR3 protein: CASRRAASYEQYF
V gene: TRBV7-9; J gene: TRBJ1-6; D gene: NA; CDR3 length: 15; CDR3 DNA: TGTGCCAGCAGCGGCGACAGTTTTGGGAATTCACCCCTCCACTTT; CDR3 protein: CASSGDSFGNSPLHF
V gene: TRBV5-1; J gene: TRBJ2-1; D gene: NA; CDR3 length: 13; CDR3 DNA: TGCGCCAGCAGCATAGGGGTAGACAATGAGCAGTTCTTC; CDR3 protein: CASSIGVDNEQFF
V gene: TRBV14; J gene: TRBJ1-2; D gene: NA; CDR3 length: 12; CDR3 DNA: TGTGCCAGCAGCCCTTACTCTAGTGGCTACACCTTC; CDR3 protein: CASSPYSSGYTF
V gene: TRBV7-9; J gene: TRBJ1-1; D gene: TRBD1; CDR3 length: 14; CDR3 DNA: TGTGCCAGCAGAAAAGGGGGAGGACAGGGTTGGGCTTTCTTT; CDR3 protein: CASRKGGGQGWAFF
V gene: TRBV27; J gene: TRBJ2-1; D gene: NA; CDR3 length: 15; CDR3 DNA: TGTGCCAGCAGTTCAGCAGGGGGGAACTACAATGAGCAGTTCTTC; CDR3 protein: CASSSAGGNYNEQFF
V gene: TRBV2; J gene: TRBJ2-1; D gene: TRBD1; CDR3 length: 10; CDR3 DNA: TGTGCCAGCGGACAGGGGAGAGAGTTCTTC; CDR3 protein: CASGQGREFF
V gene: TRBV10-3; J gene: TRBJ1-2; D gene: NA; CDR3 length: 12; CDR3 DNA: TGTGCCATCAGTGAAATTCAGGATGACTACACCTTC; CDR3 protein: CAISEIQDDYTF
V gene: TRBV2; J gene: TRBJ1-4; D gene: NA; CDR3 length: 13; CDR3 DNA: TGTGCCAGCAGGAGGGACACGGGTTTTAAACTGTTTTTT; CDR3 protein: CASRRDTGFKLFF